Listed here are 32 T cell receptor beta chains from one sample, sequenced in a study of identical twins' blood T cells. TCRdb reanalysed the 5' RACE reads using MiXCR and keeps one entry per CDR3 protein. This repertoire shows about 370,000 distinct CDR3 sequences, 28% found once; its top ten account for 5.5% to 6.5%. What was sequenced was PBMCs. Receptors were obtained from a woman between 18 and 50 years old in good health.

V usage is TRBV2 and J usage is TRBJ1-1, with a possible D match to TRBD1 (6 bases). V lost 8 bases, J lost 6 bases, and 16 bases lay in between. The CDR3 is 13 amino acids. Germline assignment: CDR1 SNHLY and CDR2 FYNNEI. CDR3 in amino acids: CASAQEGGAEAFF. CDR3 nucleotides: TGTGCCAGCGCGCAAGAGGGGGGCGCTGAAGCTTTCTTT.

This clonotype came up a few times. The chain combines TRBV14 with TRBJ1-1; TRBD1 might be the D (6 bases). This CDR3 contains 16 residues. Germline values: CDR1 SGHDN, CDR2 FVKESK. V lost 0 bases and J lost 0, with 11 bases in between. The CDR3 is CASSQDRGQLNTEAFF. CDR3 sequence (DNA): TGTGCCAGCAGCCAAGATAGAGGACAGTTGAACACTGAAGCTTTCTTT.

The genes are TRBV20-1 and TRBJ2-1; 7 bases match TRBD2. The CDR3 sequence is 13 residues long. Germline V gives CDR1 DFQATT, CDR2 SNEGSKA (reference sequence). With V trimmed by 6 bases and J by 4 bases, 6 bases remained unmatched. The CDR3 nucleotides read TGCAGTGCCCCGGGACTACTTTACAATGAGCAGTTCTTC. It translates to CSAPGLLYNEQFF.

The genes are TRBV4-1 and TRBJ2-7, with no clear D. Germline assignment: CDR1 MGHRA and CDR2 YSYEKL. V lost 4 bases to trimming and J lost 1 base, with 14 bases between them. CDR3 length: 15 residues. The CDR3 nucleotides are TGCGCCAGCAGCCCTGGACGGGCTTTATCCTACGAGCAGTACTTC. It encodes CASSPGRALSYEQYF.

Turning to this clonotype: Given a much more abundant clone one base away, this may be a read error. This chain uses TRBV20-1 with TRBJ2-7; 11 bases align to TRBD2. CDR1 and CDR2 (germline): DFQATT, SNEGSKA (reference sequence). The junction had 1 base not matched to a gene; V was cut back by 3 bases and J by 3 bases. The CDR3 contains 13 residues. CDR3 bases: TGCAGTGCTAGGACTAGCGGGGACTACGAGCAGTACTTC. Translated, it gives CSARTSGDYEQYF.

This clonotype was picked up many times. This rearrangement joins TRBV28 to TRBJ1-5, with a tentative D call TRBD1 (5 bases). V dropped 6 bases and J dropped 6 bases, with 9 bases sitting between them. The CDR3 consists of 12 residues. Germline V gives CDR1 MDHEN, CDR2 SYDVKM. The DNA of the CDR3 is TGTGCCAGCAGCTTTAGGGGTCAGCCCCAGCATTTT. It encodes CASSFRGQPQHF. Using reference TRBV28 and TRBJ1-5 for the parts outside the CDR3, the full variable domain is DVKVTQSSRYLVKRTGEKVFLECVQDMDHENMFWYRQDPGLGLRLIYFSYDVKMKEKGDIPEGYSVSREKKERFSLILESASTNQTSMYLCASSFRGQPQHFGDGTRLSIL.

This clonotype was seen a few times. The chain combines TRBV3-1 with TRBJ1-2; maybe TRBD1 (5 bases). CDR3 size: 15 residues. Germline lookup yields CDR1 LGHDT and CDR2 YNNKEL (reference sequence). V was pared by 0 bases and J by 6 bases, with 14 bases between. CDR3 sequence reads: CASSQDLQGDHGYTF. Written as DNA, the CDR3 is TGTGCCAGCAGCCAAGATCTCCAGGGAGATCATGGCTACACCTTC.

This clonotype showed up many times. V is TRBV23-1 and J is TRBJ1-5; the D is unclear. TRBV23-1 is annotated as an ORF whose role is uncertain. This CDR3 spans 12 amino acids. V was shortened by 2 bases and J by 8 bases, with 7 bases between the two germline ends. In DNA, the CDR3 is TGCGCCAGCAGTCAACCACGTGAGCCCCAGCATTTT. Amino acid sequence: CASSQPREPQHF.

This clonotype was seen at least ten times. The J gene is TRBJ1-2, the V gene TRBV6-1, with D perhaps matching TRBD1 (6 bases). Germline V gene sequence: CDR1 MNHNS, CDR2 SASEGT. CDR3 length equals 11 residues. V gave up 8 bases and J gave up 4 bases, with 8 bases separating them. CDR3 nucleotides: TGTGCCAGCGACAGGTCCTATGGCTACACCTTC. Its translation: CASDRSYGYTF.

This clonotype was seen just once. This clone may be a read error of a much larger clone one base away. Given the absence of the conserved phenylalanine or tryptophan at the CDR3 end, a read error is likely. The chain couples TRBV12-3 or TRBV12-4 to TRBJ1-3, with D perhaps matching TRBD1 (6 bases). Trimming took 6 bases from V and 6 from J, leaving 9 bases between them. The CDR3 length is 12 residues. In nucleotides, the CDR3 is TGTGCCAGCAGCAGGGGAGAAAACACCATATATTGT. Translation gives CASSRGENTIYC.

This clonotype showed up many times. The chain has TRBV29-1 and TRBJ1-1; 7 bases line up with TRBD1. With V trimmed by 7 bases and J by 10 bases, 6 bases remained unmatched. This CDR3 region has 10 residues. Germline CDR1 reads SQVTM; CDR2 reads ANQGSEA. The CDR3: CSGLQGRAFF. Here the CDR3 DNA reads TGCAGCGGGCTACAGGGGAGAGCTTTCTTT.

This clonotype appeared a few times. The J gene is TRBJ2-3, the V gene TRBV6-2 or TRBV6-3; D not certain. CDR1 and CDR2 from the germline V gene are MNHEY and SVGEGT. The CDR3 length is 12 residues. The V end lost 5 bases, the J end lost 3 bases, and 6 bases lay between the germline ends. CDR3 in amino acids: CASSDPTDTQYF. CDR3 coding DNA: TGTGCCAGCAGTGACCCGACAGATACGCAGTATTTT.

The J gene is TRBJ1-4, the V gene TRBV20-1; D is uncertain. This CDR3 comprises 13 residues. CDR1 DFQATT and CDR2 SNEGSKA come from the germline V gene (reference sequence). V was trimmed by 3 bases and J by 5 bases, leaving 10 bases between them. The CDR3 DNA follows: TGCAGTGCTAGCGTCCAGCCCAATGAAAAACTGTTTTTT. Protein sequence: CSASVQPNEKLFF.

This clonotype has a handful of counts. V usage is TRBV29-1 and J usage is TRBJ2-5; tentatively, D is TRBD1 (6 bases). The V end lost 5 bases, the J end lost 5 bases, and 15 bases lay between the germline ends. The CDR3 has 13 residues. In germline, CDR1 is SQVTM, CDR2 ANQGSEA. CDR3 sequence: CSVNRQAQETQYF. The CDR3 bases are TGCAGCGTTAACCGACAGGCCCAGGAGACCCAGTACTTC.

This rearrangement joins TRBV29-1 to TRBJ1-2; D call uncertain. Deletions cut 4 bases from V and 2 bases from J, with 14 bases between. The length of the CDR3 is 14 residues. Germline V CDR1 and CDR2: SQVTM, ANQGSEA. The DNA for the CDR3 is TGCAGCGTTGGAACGCAGTCGATAAACTATGGCTACACCTTC. As protein: CSVGTQSINYGYTF. Filled out from reference TRBV29-1 and TRBJ1-2, the complete variable domain reads SAVISQKPSRDICQRGTSLTIQCQVDSQVTMMFWYRQQPGQSLTLIATANQGSEATYESGFVIDKFPISRPNLTFSTLTVSNMSPEDSSIYLCSVGTQSINYGYTFGSGTRLTVV.

In this sample, this clonotype turned up a few times. The chain employs TRBV3-1 and TRBJ2-7; 8 bases align to TRBD2. The CDR3 totals 15 residues. Germline loops: CDR1 LGHDT, CDR2 YNNKEL (reference sequence). V was pared by 7 bases and J by 4 bases, with 12 bases of the junction left unmatched. As DNA, the CDR3 is TGTGCCAGCATCAACCCGGGGACTAGGCCTTACGAGCAGTACTTC. Encoded protein: CASINPGTRPYEQYF.

V gene TRBV19 combines with J gene TRBJ2-1; 11 bases match TRBD2. The V segment lost 4 bases and the J segment 6 bases; nucleotides outside the gene matches: 2. Germline CDR1 and CDR2: LNHDA and SQIVND (reference sequence). The CDR3 sequence is 14 residues long. CDR3 in DNA: TGTGCCAGTAGTAGAACTAGCGGGAGCAATGAGCAGTTCTTC. This gives the protein CASSRTSGSNEQFF.

This clonotype was counted between two and nine times. This rearrangement joins TRBV5-1 to TRBJ2-7; possibly TRBD2 for D (6 bases). Germline V CDR1 and CDR2: SGHRS, YFSETQ. The length of the CDR3 is 13 residues. V lost 4 bases, J lost 4 bases, and 12 bases lay in between. CDR3 in DNA: TGCGCCAGCAGCGCGGGACTCTTTTACGAGCAGTACTTC. It yields the protein CASSAGLFYEQYF.

V and J are TRBV12-3 or TRBV12-4 and TRBJ1-1, with D perhaps matching TRBD1 (6 bases). The CDR3 contains 13 residues. V shed 4 bases and J shed 9 bases, with 15 bases lying between them. Written as DNA, the CDR3 is TGTGCCAGCAGTTCGGGGGACACAGCCCAAGCTTTCTTT. It encodes CASSSGDTAQAFF.

A few counts support this clonotype. CDR3 DNA: TGTGCCAGTGCCCAGACCCCCAATGAGCAGTTCTTC. This gives the protein CASAQTPNEQFF. V and J are TRBV12-3 or TRBV12-4 and TRBJ2-1; D call uncertain. The V gene lost 9 bases and the J gene lost 6 bases, with 12 bases spanning the gap. The CDR3 covers 12 residues.

The chain links TRBV2 to TRBJ2-7, with a tentative D call TRBD1 (5 bases). The CDR3 is made up of 14 amino acids. V was clipped by 2 bases and J by 2 bases, with 10 bases between them. From germline, CDR1 is SNHLY and CDR2 FYNNEI. The CDR3 DNA follows: TGTGCCAGCAGTGAACAGGGCCAGACCTACGAGCAGTACTTC. Protein: CASSEQGQTYEQYF.

This chain links TRBV11-1 with TRBJ1-1; 7 nucleotides align to TRBD1. This CDR3 is built from 14 residues. Trimming took 5 bases from V and 5 from J; bases not matched to a gene: 8. Germline CDR1 is SGHAT and CDR2 is FQDESV (reference sequence). The CDR3 protein is CASSNRKGATEAFF. CDR3 DNA sequence: TGTGCCAGCAGCAACCGGAAGGGGGCGACTGAAGCTTTCTTT. Using reference TRBV11-1 and TRBJ1-1 for the parts outside the CDR3, the full variable domain is EAEVAQSPRYKITEKSQAVAFWCDPISGHATLYWYRQILGQGPELLVQFQDESVVDDSQLPKDRFSAERLKGVDSTLKIQPAELGDSAMYLCASSNRKGATEAFFGQGTRLTVV.

CDR3 DNA sequence: TGCAGCGTCCATCAGGGTGTAGATACGCAGTATTTT. Its protein is CSVHQGVDTQYF. This rearrangement joins TRBV29-1 to TRBJ2-3, with D perhaps TRBD1 (5 bases). The V gene lost 6 bases and the J gene lost 5 bases, with 12 bases spanning the gap. The germline gives CDR1 SQVTM, CDR2 ANQGSEA. The CDR3 loop spans 12 amino acids.

V usage is TRBV23-1 and J usage is TRBJ2-3; no clear D. Being an ORF, TRBV23-1 has a function that is uncertain. The CDR3 runs to 16 residues. The V gene lost 3 bases and the J gene lost 6 bases, with 19 bases spanning the gap. The CDR3 sequence: CASSHSKAREGDTQYF. CDR3 coding DNA: TGCGCCAGCAGTCACTCGAAGGCTAGGGAAGGTGATACGCAGTATTTT.

This clonotype occurred many times. The gene calls are TRBV29-1 and TRBJ2-5; D is undetermined. V lost 2 bases and J lost 2, with 9 bases in between. CDR1 is SQVTM, CDR2 ANQGSEA, per germline. The CDR3 contains 13 residues. The CDR3 coding sequence is TGCAGCGTTGAAAGGGCTTATCAAGAGACCCAGTACTTC. Its translation is CSVERAYQETQYF.

This clonotype was seen more than once but under ten times. The rearrangement links TRBV5-1 to TRBJ2-4; D is perhaps TRBD1 or TRBD2 (5 bases each). The CDR3 contains 16 residues. Trimming took off 1 base at V and 3 bases at J, with 14 bases between the two ends. CDR1 is SGHRS, CDR2 YFSETQ, per germline. CDR3 bases: TGCGCCAGCAGCTTGTCCGGGACCCCGGACAAAAACATTCAGTACTTC. The encoded protein is CASSLSGTPDKNIQYF.

The CDR3 sequence is CSVLAGKEKLFF. In nucleotides, the CDR3 is TGCAGCGTTCTGGCAGGCAAAGAAAAACTGTTTTTT. The chain employs TRBV29-1 and TRBJ1-4; D gene ambiguous. Trimming pared 5 bases from V and 8 bases from J, leaving 12 bases between. Per the germline V gene, CDR1 is SQVTM and CDR2 is ANQGSEA. The CDR3 extends over 12 amino acids.

V and J are TRBV11-2 and TRBJ2-1; 9 bases match TRBD2. CDR1 SGHAT and CDR2 FQNNGV come from the germline V gene. The ends lost 5 bases at V and 6 bases at J; junction bases unmatched: 8. The CDR3 contains 15 residues. The CDR3 bases are TGTGCCAGCAGCCAACTAAGCGGGAGGACCAATGAGCAGTTCTTC. Protein product: CASSQLSGRTNEQFF.

V gene TRBV11-2 combines with J gene TRBJ2-3; D could derive from TRBD1 or TRBD2 (6 bases each). The CDR3 loop spans 16 amino acids. V was pared by 1 base and J by 2 bases, with 13 bases between. Germline CDR1 is SGHAT and CDR2 is FQNNGV. CDR3 coding DNA: TGTGCCAGCAGCTTAGTAGGGGGGACACACACAGATACGCAGTATTTT. It specifies CASSLVGGTHTDTQYF.

The table lists this clonotype with a few counts. The gene calls are TRBV6-2 or TRBV6-3 and TRBJ1-5, with a tentative D call TRBD1 (5 bases). The germline V gene has CDR1 MNHEY and CDR2 SVGEGT. The length of the CDR3 is 14 residues. V lost 0 bases and J lost 6, with 9 bases in between. The DNA of the CDR3 is TGTGCCAGCAGTTACTCTGGGGCTGCTCAGCCCCAGCATTTT. The encoded protein is CASSYSGAAQPQHF.

The rearrangement joins TRBV24-1 to TRBJ2-7, with 9 bases identical to TRBD1. The CDR3 runs to 17 residues. The V gene end was trimmed by 0 bases and the J gene end by 3 bases; junction bases not matched to a gene: 8. Germline CDR1 KGHDR, CDR2 SFDVKD. Written as DNA, the CDR3 is TGTGCCACCAGTGATTTGTACGGGACAGGGATTAGCTACGAGCAGTACTTC. It is translated as CATSDLYGTGISYEQYF.

In this sample, this clonotype turned up many times. The gene calls are TRBV20-1 and TRBJ1-5; TRBD1 matches at 7 bases. Germline V gene sequence: CDR1 DFQATT, CDR2 SNEGSKA (reference sequence). The CDR3 loop spans 16 amino acids. The V segment lost 8 bases and the J segment 1 base; nucleotides outside the gene matches: 14. CDR3 residues: CSPPTGRPKSNQPQHF. The DNA for the CDR3 is TGCAGTCCGCCGACAGGGAGGCCCAAGAGCAATCAGCCCCAGCATTTT.